The 8 T cell receptor beta chains given below trace back to one sample, sequenced in a study of regulatory T cells in long-lasting Graves disease. Specified time point: newly diagnosed GD, antithyroid drugs for less than 3 months. Scientists built the TCR library using RNA that was extracted from PBMCs. Relying on iRepertoire HTBI primers and Arm-PCR of CDR3 regions, the team built TCR beta libraries. TCRdb re-called the multiplex PCR reads through MiXCR, storing one row per CDR3 protein. The table shows approximately 400,000 distinct CDR3 sequences, with more than 12% occurring only once. This sample was also put to use in a study of T cells in Graves' hyperthyroidism and ophthalmopathy.

This specimen was peripheral blood mononuclear cells (PBMCs), taken at new diagnosis, from a patient treated with antithyroid drugs. Source of these receptors: a woman aged 25 to 39 with Graves disease.

This clonotype was found many times. The rearrangement links TRBV20-1 to TRBJ2-3; 9 bases agree with TRBD2. Germline lookup yields CDR1 DFQATT and CDR2 SNEGSKA (reference sequence). V was clipped by 5 bases and J by 2 bases; unmatched bases: 5. CDR3 length: 14 amino acids. CDR3 bases: TGCAGTGCTGAGAGCGGGAGGAACACAGATACGCAGTATTTT. It yields the protein CSAESGRNTDTQYF.

Turning to this clonotype: Only one base separates this from a far larger clonotype, so it likely reflects a read error. The chain is built from TRBV28 and TRBJ2-1; D is possibly TRBD1 or TRBD2 (5 bases each). V lost 6 bases and J lost 10, with 16 bases in between. Germline CDR1 reads MDHEN; CDR2 reads SYDVKM. The CDR3 consists of 13 residues. CDR3 amino acids: CASRRDVLIEQFF. CDR3 nucleotides: TGTGCCAGCAGACGGGACGTCCTCATAGAGCAGTTCTTC.

This clonotype was seen many times. The rearrangement joins TRBV20-1 to TRBJ2-7; 8 nucleotides agree with TRBD2. After removal of 0 bases from V and 4 bases from J, the junction contained 11 bases not matched to a gene. The CDR3 consists of 16 residues. CDR1 is DFQATT and CDR2 is SNEGSKA in the germline V gene (reference sequence). CDR3 amino acids: CSARDWAGGSAYEQYF. The CDR3 DNA follows: TGCAGTGCTAGAGATTGGGCGGGAGGTAGTGCTTACGAGCAGTACTTC.

This clonotype was seen only a few times. The chain joins TRBV3-1 to TRBJ1-6, with a possible D match to TRBD1 (6 bases). In germline, CDR1 is LGHDT, CDR2 YNNKEL (reference sequence). V lost 1 base and J 10 bases, leaving 14 bases between the germline ends. This CDR3 spans 15 amino acids. This CDR3 reads CASSQGTGIQSPLHF. CDR3 DNA sequence: TGTGCCAGCAGCCAAGGTACAGGGATTCAGTCACCCCTCCACTTT.

CDR3 nucleotide sequence: TGTGCCAGCATCAGATATACAGGGTTCGCGAACACCGGGGAGCTGTTTTTT. Its translation is CASIRYTGFANTGELFF. The chain has TRBV6-4 and TRBJ2-2; a weak D match, TRBD1 (6 bases). The CDR3 has 17 residues. Germline loops: CDR1 MRHNA, CDR2 SNTAGT. Trimming removed 7 bases from V and 0 bases from J, with 18 bases in between.

This clonotype appeared many times. The J gene is TRBJ1-1, the V gene TRBV12-3 or TRBV12-4, with D possibly TRBD1 on 5 matching bases. The V end was cut by 4 bases, the J end by 0 bases, with 9 bases between. The CDR3 contains 14 residues. The CDR3 sequence is CASSYRQLNTEAFF. CDR3 DNA sequence: TGTGCCAGCAGTTACCGACAGCTGAACACTGAAGCTTTCTTT.

In this sample, this clonotype turned up many times. This sequence joins TRBV28 and TRBJ2-5; D might be TRBD2 (6 bases). This CDR3 has 14 amino acids. V was clipped by 3 bases and J by 1 base, with 9 bases between them. Germline-derived CDR1 and CDR2 are MDHEN and SYDVKM. CDR3 region: CASSLGGPQETQYF. The CDR3 DNA is TGTGCCAGCAGTTTGGGGGGACCCCAAGAGACCCAGTACTTC.

In its sample, this clonotype was seen a few times. This sequence joins TRBV19 and TRBJ2-6; a weak D match, TRBD1 (6 bases). The V and J ends lost 10 bases and 0 bases respectively, with 13 bases between them. The CDR3 loop spans 15 amino acids. Germline V lookup: CDR1 LNHDA, CDR2 SQIVND (reference sequence). CDR3 amino acids: CAIQDSPSGANVLTF. Written as DNA, the CDR3 is TGTGCCATTCAGGACAGCCCCTCTGGGGCCAACGTCCTGACTTTC.